The clone carrying this TCR beta chain was found a few times. What it recognizes is unknown. The sample, about 9.2 milliliters of peripheral blood, was drawn from each donor. This specimen comes from a study of blood T cells in healthy people across ages. Study-wide results and caveats: Higher diversity, along with more naive CD4+ cells, distinguished long-lived donors from aged donors.

For the second PCR, which ran for about 7 to 11 cycles, a sample-barcoded 5' primer and a J-beta primer mix were used. Each cDNA was tagged by a template-switch adaptor containing 12 random nucleotides. All samples gave at least 2.5 million CDR3-containing paired-end reads. TCRdb passed the 5' RACE reads through MiXCR, listing each CDR3 protein once. This sample carries about 830,000 distinct CDR3 sequences, less than 80% of them seen once, and the ten largest clones take 25% to 35%. V lost 1 base, J lost 7 bases, and 11 bases stayed unmatched. The germline V gene has CDR1 DFQATT and CDR2 SNEGSKA (reference sequence). The CDR3 runs 16 residues.

The chain is built from TRBV20-1 and TRBJ2-5; 11 bases match TRBD2. Specimen: blood. This receptor was taken from a man aged 30 to 39 in good health. CDR3 DNA: TGCAGTGCTAGAGTTCCAACTAGCGGGGGCCGGGGGACCCAGTACTTC. This codes for CSARVPTSGGRGTQYF.